This paragraph reports one T cell receptor (beta chain). The CDR3 is 15 residues long. Germline V gives CDR1 MNHEY, CDR2 SVGAGI. The V segment lost 5 bases and the J segment 2 bases; nucleotides outside the gene matches: 8. As processed by the authors: Nucleated cell number was recorded as an estimate derived from reference gene primer amplification. Libraries were prepared by immunoSEQ multiplex PCR; TCRdb keeps only in-frame clonotypes and omits some of them. The V and J calls and clone size come from that table; D and trimming were worked out from the DNA. The table shows about 300,000 clones, with about 89% occurring only once. The entry originates in a study of blood T cell repertoires in COVID-19. Across the study: The United States, Italy and Spain supplied acute and convalescent COVID-19 samples. From T cells, B-cell-depleted T cells, or PBMCs came the material, which was cDNA or gDNA.

The clonotype was recovered from a woman between 40 and 55 years old who had recovered from COVID-19. Material: peripheral blood. J is TRBJ1-2 and V is TRBV6-5; TRBD1 matches 7 bases. In nucleotides, the CDR3 is TGTGCCAGCAGTCCGACAGGGCCTTGGAACTATGGCTACACCTTC. Translation: CASSPTGPWNYGYTF.